The 25 T cell receptor beta chains below were found in one sample sequenced in a study of cytomegalovirus exposure and HLA in healthy donors. The PCR had 60 Vbeta and 13 Jbeta primers. This table comes from immunoSEQ multiplex PCR, and its TCRdb copy is limited to in-frame clones, with some not included. The table for this sample gives about 110,000 clones. The sequenced sample consisted of PBMCs. These receptors originate from a man aged 35 to 55 in good health and CMV-seropositive.

The gene calls are TRBV7-6 and TRBJ1-5, with a tentative D call TRBD1 (6 bases). Germline V gene sequence: CDR1 SGHVS, CDR2 FNYEAQ. Between the trimmed V and J ends, which lost 5 bases and 4 bases, there was a span of 15 bases. The CDR3 is made up of 15 amino acids. CDR3 sequence (DNA): TGTGCCAGCAGCACGTATCACAGGGATAATCAGCCCCAGCATTTT. It yields the protein CASSTYHRDNQPQHF.

The genes are TRBV6-4 and TRBJ1-1; 7 nucleotides line up with TRBD1. The J segment lost 0 bases and the V segment lost 6 bases, leaving 4 bases of the junction unmatched. CDR1 and CDR2 (germline): MRHNA, SNTAGT. The CDR3 is 14 residues long. CDR3 bases: TGTGCCAGCAGGGGACAGCCCATGAACACTGAAGCTTTCTTT. As protein: CASRGQPMNTEAFF.

The V gene is TRBV29-1, the J gene TRBJ2-5; the match to TRBD1 covers 7 bases. This CDR3 has 13 residues. Germline loops: CDR1 SQVTM, CDR2 ANQGSEA. The V and J ends lost 2 bases and 1 base, in that order; junction bases with no gene match: 1. The CDR3 DNA sequence: TGCAGCGTTGAAAGGGACAGCCAAGAGACCCAGTACTTC. It encodes CSVERDSQETQYF.

This chain joins TRBV4-1 and TRBJ2-1, with 7 bases aligning to TRBD1. Germline assignment: CDR1 MGHRA and CDR2 YSYEKL. V was pared by 3 bases and J by 15 bases, with 11 bases of the junction left unmatched. This CDR3 contains 13 residues. The CDR3, as DNA: TGCGCCAGCAGCCAGGGATTGGACAGGATGCGGTTCTTC. Translated, it gives CASSQGLDRMRFF.

V and J are TRBV4-1 and TRBJ2-7; D is possibly TRBD1 (7 bases). CDR1 MGHRA and CDR2 YSYEKL come from the germline V gene. The CDR3 is 17 residues long. V lost 0 bases and J 7 bases, leaving 22 bases between the germline ends. CDR3 nucleotides: TGCGCCAGCAGCCAAGACTGGGACAGCCTAGGAGGGGGGGAGCAGTACTTC. It translates to CASSQDWDSLGGGEQYF.

J is TRBJ1-3 and V is TRBV7-2, with a tentative D call TRBD1 (6 bases). The CDR3 extends over 16 amino acids. The V end lost 1 base, the J end lost 0 bases, and 10 bases lay between the germline ends. Per germline, CDR1 SGHTA and CDR2 FQGNSA. Here the CDR3 DNA reads TGTGCCAGCAGCTTAGGACAGGCCCTCTCTGGAAACACCATATATTTT. As protein: CASSLGQALSGNTIYF.

CDR3 bases: TGTGCCAGCAGCTTGCTCGGTTTGGGAGCTAATGAAAAACTGTTTTTT. Amino acid sequence: CASSLLGLGANEKLFF. V gene TRBV5-5 combines with J gene TRBJ1-4; D is undetermined. The ends were cut back, 1 base at V and 3 bases at J, with 13 bases in the middle. The germline gives CDR1 SGHKS, CDR2 YYEKEE (reference sequence). This CDR3 region has 16 residues.

V is TRBV19 and J is TRBJ2-7, with D possibly being TRBD1 (5 bases). V lost 3 bases to trimming and J lost 2 bases, with 11 bases between them. Per germline, CDR1 LNHDA and CDR2 SQIVND (reference sequence). This CDR3 is 14 amino acids long. The CDR3: CASSIRTHTYEQYF. CDR3 bases: TGTGCCAGTAGTATTAGGACACACACCTACGAGCAGTACTTC.

The chain uses TRBV27 and TRBJ1-2, with 9 nucleotides matching TRBD1. V was clipped by 5 bases and J by 4 bases; unmatched bases: 8. CDR1 and CDR2 (germline): MNHEY, SMNVEV (reference sequence). CDR3 length equals 15 residues. The CDR3: CASSTGTGRIYGYTF. The CDR3 coding sequence is TGTGCCAGCAGTACCGGGACAGGGAGGATCTATGGCTACACCTTC.

The genes are TRBV19 and TRBJ2-7; 8 bases fit TRBD2. Looked up from germline, CDR1 is LNHDA and CDR2 is SQIVND (reference sequence). This CDR3 has 14 residues. V shed 6 bases, J shed 3 bases, and the junction held 7 bases outside the gene matches. The CDR3 sequence: CASRYSSGNYEQYF. For the CDR3, the DNA is TGTGCCAGTAGGTACAGTAGCGGGAACTACGAGCAGTACTTC. The complete variable domain, with remaining parts taken from reference TRBV19 and TRBJ2-7, reads DGGITQSPKYLFRKEGQNVTLSCEQNLNHDAMYWYRQDPGQGLRLIYYSQIVNDFQKGDIAEGYSVSREKKESFPLTVTSAQKNPTAFYLCASRYSSGNYEQYFGPGTRLTVT.

This chain joins TRBV5-5 and TRBJ2-5, with a tentative D call TRBD2 (5 bases). Per the germline V gene, CDR1 is SGHKS and CDR2 is YYEKEE (reference sequence). V dropped 3 bases and J dropped 1 base, with 13 bases sitting between them. CDR3 size: 15 residues. The CDR3 DNA sequence: TGTGCCAGCAGCTCCTTAAAGCGGATCCAAGAGACCCAGTACTTC. Its protein product is CASSSLKRIQETQYF.

V usage is TRBV30 and J usage is TRBJ1-2; 7 bases line up with TRBD1. Germline-derived CDR1 and CDR2 are GTSNPN and SVGIG (reference sequence). The CDR3 loop spans 16 amino acids. Trimming cost V 0 bases and J 2 bases; bases outside gene matches: 9. The CDR3 bases are TGTGCCTGGAGTGTACGGAGAAGGGGGCGAAACTATGGCTACACCTTC. This sequence encodes CAWSVRRRGRNYGYTF.

This chain connects TRBV18 to TRBJ2-7, with 7 nucleotides matching TRBD1. The CDR3 consists of 13 residues. Germline lookup yields CDR1 KGHSH and CDR2 LQKENI. The V segment lost 3 bases and the J segment 7 bases; nucleotides outside the gene matches: 6. The DNA for the CDR3 is TGTGCCAGCTCACCGGGACAGCTCCTTGAGCAGTACTTC. Its translation is CASSPGQLLEQYF.

The chain joins TRBV6-4 to TRBJ2-7; D perhaps matches TRBD1 (6 bases). In germline, CDR1 is MRHNA, CDR2 SNTAGT. This CDR3 has 13 residues. The ends were cut back, 7 bases at V and 6 bases at J, with 16 bases in the middle. For the CDR3, the DNA is TGTGCCAGCACATCGTTACAGGGCCGCGAGCAGTACTTC. Residues: CASTSLQGREQYF.

The chain links TRBV5-6 to TRBJ2-1; TRBD2 matches at 11 bases. The CDR3 has 17 amino acids. CDR1 SGHDT and CDR2 YYEEEE come from the germline V gene. V lost 4 bases and J lost 7; bases outside the gene matches: 13. CDR3 loop: CASSPLSGRARGNEQFF. The CDR3 DNA sequence: TGTGCCAGCAGCCCCCTTAGCGGGAGGGCCCGGGGGAATGAGCAGTTCTTC.

The chain joins TRBV7-9 to TRBJ1-4; D is possibly TRBD1 (5 bases). Germline V gives CDR1 SEHNR, CDR2 FQNEAQ (reference sequence). V lost 1 base and J 8 bases, leaving 11 bases between the germline ends. This CDR3 region has 14 residues. The CDR3 region is CASSLDSGQEKLFF. The DNA for the CDR3 is TGTGCCAGCAGCTTAGATTCAGGGCAGGAAAAACTGTTTTTT.

This rearrangement joins TRBV6-6 to TRBJ2-1; D remains ambiguous. The germline gives CDR1 MNHNY, CDR2 SVGAGI (reference sequence). V was trimmed by 2 bases and J by 9 bases, leaving 5 bases between them. This CDR3 has 11 amino acids. CDR3 nucleotide sequence: TGTGCCAGCAGTTACGAGTCTGAGCAGTTCTTC. This translates into CASSYESEQFF.

For the CDR3, the DNA is TGTGCCAGCAGTCTTAGCGGGACTAGCACAGATACGCAGTATTTT. This codes for CASSLSGTSTDTQYF. The rearrangement uses TRBV7-9 and TRBJ2-3; TRBD2 matches at 8 bases. Per germline, CDR1 SEHNR and CDR2 FQNEAQ (reference sequence). The V and J ends lost 6 bases and 0 bases, in that order; junction bases with no gene match: 5. The CDR3 covers 15 residues.

This sequence joins TRBV2 and TRBJ2-1, with TRBD1 matching over 10 bases. Trimming at V came to 10 bases and at J to 4 bases, leaving 10 bases not matched to a gene. The length of the CDR3 is 15 residues. Germline loops: CDR1 SNHLY, CDR2 FYNNEI. As DNA, the CDR3 is TGTGCCATCGGAAAGACAGGGGGCGCGTACAATGAGCAGTTCTTC. Translating it yields CAIGKTGGAYNEQFF.

The gene calls are TRBV25-1 and TRBJ2-1; weak D call: TRBD2 (6 bases). The ends were cut back, 4 bases at V and 6 bases at J, with 13 bases in the middle. The CDR3 is made up of 14 amino acids. Per the germline V gene, CDR1 is MGHDK and CDR2 is SYGVNS. The CDR3 sequence is CASSAQLASNEQFF. CDR3 nucleotides: TGTGCCAGCAGTGCCCAACTAGCTAGCAATGAGCAGTTCTTC.

This chain uses TRBV28 with TRBJ2-5; a possible D gene is TRBD2 (6 bases). CDR1 and CDR2 (germline): MDHEN, SYDVKM. The V end lost 5 bases, the J end lost 2 bases, and 15 bases lay between the germline ends. The CDR3 totals 15 residues. CDR3 coding DNA: TGTGCCAGCAGTCGGGGGACCGCCTATCAAGAGACCCAGTACTTC. Protein: CASSRGTAYQETQYF. Full variable domain (rest looked up from reference TRBV28 and TRBJ2-5): DVKVTQSSRYLVKRTGEKVFLECVQDMDHENMFWYRQDPGLGLRLIYFSYDVKMKEKGDIPEGYSVSREKKERFSLILESASTNQTSMYLCASSRGTAYQETQYFGPGTRLLVL.

The chain links TRBV9 to TRBJ2-1, with 16 bases matching TRBD2. Germline CDR1 reads SGDLS; CDR2 reads YYNGEE. This CDR3 comprises 15 residues. After removal of 3 bases from V and 15 bases from J, the junction contained 9 bases not matched to a gene. CDR3 residues: CASSERGLAGGRVFF. In nucleotides, the CDR3 is TGTGCCAGCAGCGAGAGGGGACTAGCGGGAGGGCGAGTGTTCTTC.

The rearrangement uses TRBV5-1 and TRBJ1-1; no clear D. Germline V lookup: CDR1 SGHRS, CDR2 YFSETQ. V shed 4 bases and J shed 6 bases, with 19 bases lying between them. The CDR3 loop spans 15 amino acids. The CDR3 sequence is CASSPVGGVGPEAFF. In DNA form, the CDR3 reads TGCGCCAGCAGCCCGGTCGGAGGCGTCGGACCTGAAGCTTTCTTT.

The chain uses TRBV6-4 and TRBJ2-7; 7 nucleotides line up with TRBD1. Looked up from germline, CDR1 is MRHNA and CDR2 is SNTAGT. V lost 7 bases, J lost 6 bases, and 15 bases stayed unmatched. The CDR3 length is 15 residues. The CDR3 is CASTPTGIILGEQYF. CDR3 nucleotide sequence: TGTGCCAGCACTCCGACAGGGATCATTCTTGGCGAGCAGTACTTC.

The CDR3 coding sequence is TGTGCCAGCAGCCAACCGAGGGCTAACACCGGGGAGCTGTTTTTT. This codes for CASSQPRANTGELFF. The chain employs TRBV7-2 and TRBJ2-2; possible D gene TRBD2, 5 bases. Trimming took off 5 bases at V and 2 bases at J, with 12 bases between the two ends. Germline V lookup: CDR1 SGHTA, CDR2 FQGNSA. This CDR3 has 15 residues. Full variable domain (rest looked up from reference TRBV7-2 and TRBJ2-2): GAGVSQSPSNKVTEKGKDVELRCDPISGHTALYWYRQSLGQGLEFLIYFQGNSAPDKSGLPSDRFSAERTGGSVSTLTIQRTQQEDSAVYLCASSQPRANTGELFFGEGSRLTVL.